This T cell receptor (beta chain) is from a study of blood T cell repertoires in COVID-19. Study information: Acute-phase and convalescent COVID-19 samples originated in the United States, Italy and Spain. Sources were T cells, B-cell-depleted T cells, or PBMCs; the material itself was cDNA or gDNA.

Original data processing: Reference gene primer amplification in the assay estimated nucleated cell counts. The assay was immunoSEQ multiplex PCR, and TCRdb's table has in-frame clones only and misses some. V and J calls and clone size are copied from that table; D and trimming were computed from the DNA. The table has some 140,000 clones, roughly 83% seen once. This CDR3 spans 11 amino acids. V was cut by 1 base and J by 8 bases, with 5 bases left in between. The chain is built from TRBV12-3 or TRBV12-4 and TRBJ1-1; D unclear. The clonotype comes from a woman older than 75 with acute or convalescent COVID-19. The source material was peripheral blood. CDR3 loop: CASSLGVEAFF. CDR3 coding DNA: TGTGCCAGCAGTTTAGGAGTGGAAGCTTTCTTT.